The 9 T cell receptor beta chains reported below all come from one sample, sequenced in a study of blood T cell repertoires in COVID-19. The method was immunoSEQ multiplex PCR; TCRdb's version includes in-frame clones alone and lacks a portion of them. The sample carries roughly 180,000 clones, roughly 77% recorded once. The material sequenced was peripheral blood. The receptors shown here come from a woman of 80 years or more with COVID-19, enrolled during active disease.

CDR3 sequence (DNA): TGTGCCAGCAGTGAGGGACAGGAGGCCTACGAGCAGTACTTC. Translation gives CASSEGQEAYEQYF. The chain carries TRBV2 and TRBJ2-7, with 8 nucleotides matching TRBD1. V gave up 3 bases and J gave up 2 bases; unmatched junction bases: 3. This CDR3 comprises 14 residues. From germline, CDR1 is SNHLY and CDR2 FYNNEI.

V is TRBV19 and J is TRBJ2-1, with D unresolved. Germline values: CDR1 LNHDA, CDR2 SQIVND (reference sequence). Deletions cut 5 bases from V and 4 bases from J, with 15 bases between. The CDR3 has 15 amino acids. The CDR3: CASSRVSVQYNEQFF. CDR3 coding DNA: TGTGCCAGTAGTCGTGTTTCAGTCCAATACAATGAGCAGTTCTTC. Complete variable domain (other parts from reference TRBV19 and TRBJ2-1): DGGITQSPKYLFRKEGQNVTLSCEQNLNHDAMYWYRQDPGQGLRLIYYSQIVNDFQKGDIAEGYSVSREKKESFPLTVTSAQKNPTAFYLCASSRVSVQYNEQFFGPGTRLTVL.

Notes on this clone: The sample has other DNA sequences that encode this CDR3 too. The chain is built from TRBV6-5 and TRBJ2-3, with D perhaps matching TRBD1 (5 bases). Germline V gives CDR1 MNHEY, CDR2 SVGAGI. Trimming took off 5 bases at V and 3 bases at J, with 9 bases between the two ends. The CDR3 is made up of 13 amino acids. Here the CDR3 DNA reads TGTGCCAGCAGTCCGCCAGGGACAGATACGCAGTATTTT. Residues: CASSPPGTDTQYF.

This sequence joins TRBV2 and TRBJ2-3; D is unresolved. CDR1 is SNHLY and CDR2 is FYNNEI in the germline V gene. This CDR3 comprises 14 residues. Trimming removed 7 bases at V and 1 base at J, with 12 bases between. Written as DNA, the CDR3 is TGTGCCAGCAATACTCTTCGGGGCACAGATACGCAGTATTTT. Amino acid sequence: CASNTLRGTDTQYF. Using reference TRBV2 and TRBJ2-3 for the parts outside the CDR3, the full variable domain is EPEVTQTPSHQVTQMGQEVILRCVPISNHLYFYWYRQILGQKVEFLVSFYNNEISEKSEIFDDQFSVERPDGSNFTLKIRSTKLEDSAMYFCASNTLRGTDTQYFGPGTRLTVL.

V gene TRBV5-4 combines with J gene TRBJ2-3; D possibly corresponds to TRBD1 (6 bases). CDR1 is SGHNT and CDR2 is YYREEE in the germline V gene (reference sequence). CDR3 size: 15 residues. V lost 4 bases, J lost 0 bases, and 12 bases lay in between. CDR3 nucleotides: TGTGCCAGCAGCCCCCGGACAGCAAGCACAGATACGCAGTATTTT. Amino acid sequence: CASSPRTASTDTQYF.

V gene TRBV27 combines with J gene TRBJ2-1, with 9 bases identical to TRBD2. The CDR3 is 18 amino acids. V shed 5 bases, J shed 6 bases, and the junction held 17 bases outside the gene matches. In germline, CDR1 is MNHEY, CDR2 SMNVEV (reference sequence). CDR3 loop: CASSPILGAGGALNEQFF. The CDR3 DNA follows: TGTGCCAGCAGTCCCATACTCGGGGCGGGAGGGGCCCTCAATGAGCAGTTCTTC.

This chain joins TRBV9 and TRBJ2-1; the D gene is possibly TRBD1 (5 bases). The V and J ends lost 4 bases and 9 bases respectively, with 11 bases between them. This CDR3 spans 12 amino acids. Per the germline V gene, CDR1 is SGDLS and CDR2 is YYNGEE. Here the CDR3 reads CASSTGRGEQFF. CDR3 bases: TGTGCCAGCAGCACCGGAAGGGGTGAGCAGTTCTTC.

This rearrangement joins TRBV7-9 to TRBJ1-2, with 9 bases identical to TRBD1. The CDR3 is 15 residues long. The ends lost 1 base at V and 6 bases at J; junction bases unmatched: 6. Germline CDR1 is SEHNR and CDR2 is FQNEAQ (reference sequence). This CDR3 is CASSLGRDRANGYTF. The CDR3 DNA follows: TGTGCCAGCAGCTTAGGCCGGGACAGGGCAAATGGCTACACCTTC.

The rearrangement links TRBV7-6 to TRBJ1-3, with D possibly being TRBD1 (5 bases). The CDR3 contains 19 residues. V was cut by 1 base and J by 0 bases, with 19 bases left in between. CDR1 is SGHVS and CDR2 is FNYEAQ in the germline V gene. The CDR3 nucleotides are TGTGCCAGCAGCTTAGGGGGCTTGGAGGGTTTACGCTCTGGAAACACCATATATTTT. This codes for CASSLGGLEGLRSGNTIYF.